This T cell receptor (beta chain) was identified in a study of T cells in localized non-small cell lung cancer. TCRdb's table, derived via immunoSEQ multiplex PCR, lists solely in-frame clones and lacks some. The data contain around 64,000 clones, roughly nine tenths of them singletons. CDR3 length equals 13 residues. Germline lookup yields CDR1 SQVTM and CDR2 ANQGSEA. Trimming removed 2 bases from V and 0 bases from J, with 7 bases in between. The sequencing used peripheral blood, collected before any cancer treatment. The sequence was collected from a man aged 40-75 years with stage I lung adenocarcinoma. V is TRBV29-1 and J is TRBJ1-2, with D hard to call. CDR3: CSVESQANYGYTF. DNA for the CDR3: TGCAGCGTTGAAAGTCAAGCTAACTATGGCTACACCTTC.